This T cell receptor beta chain was captured by sequencing in a study of early T cells in non-severe SARS-CoV-2 infection. Study-level background: From unsorted whole blood, bulk RNA was sequenced, and the chains remained unpaired. The study's findings and limits: A preference for anti-spike CD8 responses marked VDJdb matching, which missed private and CD4 specificities.

Individual cDNA molecules were tagged with unique molecular identifiers. In TCRdb, the 5' RACE reads were re-called with MiXCR into one record per CDR3 protein. The table shows 55,000 to 65,000 distinct CDR3 sequences, with about 10% occurring only once. Looked up from germline, CDR1 is SGHNT and CDR2 is YYREEE (reference sequence). The CDR3 length is 14 residues. V gave up 6 bases and J gave up 12 bases, with 22 bases separating them. Notes on this clonotype: Its target is not known.

This rearrangement joins TRBV5-4 to TRBJ2-1; D may correspond to TRBD1 or TRBD2 (5 bases each). Sequenced: whole blood. The TCR comes from an adult who was a healthcare worker with PCR-confirmed SARS-CoV-2 infection or an uninfected control (not recorded which). The CDR3 sequence: CASTSWGPPAGQFF. The DNA of the CDR3 is TGTGCCAGCACTTCGTGGGGCCCCCCGGCGGGGCAGTTCTTC.